The 14 T cell receptor beta chains below were found in one sample sequenced in a study of blood T cell repertoires in COVID-19. Generated by immunoSEQ multiplex PCR, the TCRdb table keeps only in-frame clones and is missing some. The table shows approximately 44,000 clones, with around 93% occurring only once. The sequencing sample was made of peripheral blood. Receptors originate from a human donor in a cohort sampled during active COVID-19.

The chain links TRBV2 to TRBJ2-5, with D possibly being TRBD2 (5 bases). CDR1 and CDR2 (germline): SNHLY, FYNNEI. The CDR3 runs 12 residues. V was clipped by 7 bases and J by 5 bases, with 11 bases between them. CDR3 loop: CASTEGWETQYF. The CDR3 DNA reads TGTGCCAGCACAGAGGGCTGGGAGACCCAGTACTTC.

The V gene is TRBV20-1, the J gene TRBJ2-7; the D gene is possibly TRBD1 (6 bases). The CDR3 has 11 residues. The V and J ends lost 4 bases and 6 bases respectively, with 10 bases between them. Germline-derived CDR1 and CDR2 are DFQATT and SNEGSKA (reference sequence). CDR3 nucleotides: TGCAGTGCTAAATCAGGGGTCGAGCAGTACTTC. It specifies CSAKSGVEQYF.

The rearrangement links TRBV11-2 to TRBJ2-7; possible D gene TRBD2, 5 bases. The CDR3 covers 13 residues. V shed 5 bases and J shed 3 bases, with 11 bases lying between them. In germline, CDR1 is SGHAT, CDR2 FQNNGV. The CDR3 loop is CASSRGPYYEQYF. Written as DNA, the CDR3 is TGTGCCAGCAGCCGAGGGCCTTACTACGAGCAGTACTTC.

This sequence joins TRBV3-1 (or the pseudogene TRBV3-2) and TRBJ2-3, with TRBD2 matching 11 bases. V lost 0 bases to trimming and J lost 5 bases; unmatched junction nucleotides: 4. Germline lookup yields CDR1 LGHDT and CDR2 YNNKEL (reference sequence). The CDR3 sequence is 16 residues long. CDR3 DNA: TGTGCCAGCAGCCAAGATGTAGCGGGGGGGAAAGATACGCAGTATTTT. Encoded protein: CASSQDVAGGKDTQYF.

The J gene is TRBJ2-4, the V gene TRBV19; 8 bases align to TRBD2. J was trimmed by 6 bases and V by 4 bases; bases with no gene match: 8. Germline CDR1 is LNHDA and CDR2 is SQIVND (reference sequence). The CDR3 has 15 amino acids. CDR3 sequence reads: CASSTNGLAGNIQYF. CDR3 in DNA: TGTGCCAGTAGTACAAATGGACTAGCTGGAAACATTCAGTACTTC.

This clone has just a few counts. The V and J genes are TRBV9 and TRBJ2-2, with D maybe TRBD2 (5 bases). Germline V gene sequence: CDR1 SGDLS, CDR2 YYNGEE. V lost 1 base and J lost 4, with 23 bases in between. The length of the CDR3 is 19 residues. CDR3 coding DNA: TGTGCCAGCAGCGTAAGCGGCATGTTAACGGCTTGGACCACCGGGGAGCTGTTTTTT. Translated, it gives CASSVSGMLTAWTTGELFF.

There are a few counts of this clone. This chain connects TRBV6-5 to TRBJ2-3, with a possible D match to TRBD2 (6 bases). The CDR3 runs to 14 residues. V lost 7 bases, J lost 4 bases, and 15 bases lay in between. Germline-derived CDR1 and CDR2 are MNHEY and SVGAGI. In DNA, the CDR3 is TGTGCCAGCAATGGGGGGTTTGGCGCAGATACGCAGTATTTT. This codes for CASNGGFGADTQYF.

The table lists this clone with a count of one. The chain carries TRBV7-9 and TRBJ1-1; D is ambiguous. CDR3 length: 15 residues. Between the trimmed V and J ends, which lost 5 bases and 0 bases, there was a span of 13 bases. The germline V gene has CDR1 SEHNR and CDR2 FQNEAQ (reference sequence). The CDR3 DNA reads as TGTGCCAGCAGCGAACAGAAACGCATGAACACTGAAGCTTTCTTT. Translating it yields CASSEQKRMNTEAFF.

This clone was seen just once. The chain couples TRBV2 to TRBJ2-2, with a weak D call TRBD1 (5 bases). The CDR3 covers 13 residues. Germline lookup yields CDR1 SNHLY and CDR2 FYNNEI. V gave up 5 bases and J gave up 9 bases, with 13 bases separating them. The CDR3 DNA reads TGTGCCAGCAGTACAGGACGGGCTCGGGAGCTGTTTTTT. It is translated as CASSTGRARELFF.

The chain has TRBV29-1 and TRBJ1-5; possible D gene TRBD1, 6 bases. Trimming stripped 5 bases from V and 3 bases from J, with 11 bases between. Germline CDR1 SQVTM, CDR2 ANQGSEA. The CDR3 is made up of 13 amino acids. For the CDR3, the DNA is TGCAGCGTTTCCACAGGGATCAATCAGCCCCAGCATTTT. It codes for CSVSTGINQPQHF. Together with reference TRBV29-1 and TRBJ1-5, the CDR3 gives the full variable domain: SAVISQKPSRDICQRGTSLTIQCQVDSQVTMMFWYRQQPGQSLTLIATANQGSEATYESGFVIDKFPISRPNLTFSTLTVSNMSPEDSSIYLCSVSTGINQPQHFGDGTRLSIL.

The V gene is TRBV10-3, the J gene TRBJ1-4; D uncertain. The CDR3 has 12 amino acids. The germline V gene encodes CDR1 ENHRY and CDR2 SYGVKD. V lost 3 bases to trimming and J lost 13 bases, with 12 bases between them. The CDR3: CAISDGVEGLFF. The CDR3 coding sequence is TGTGCCATCAGTGACGGGGTGGAGGGACTGTTTTTT.

The chain carries TRBV4-2 and TRBJ1-5; a possible D gene is TRBD1 (5 bases). Germline CDR1 LGHNA, CDR2 YNFKEQ. The CDR3 is 14 residues long. Trimming stripped 6 bases from V and 5 bases from J, with 14 bases between. The CDR3 DNA follows: TGTGCCAGCAGGGGAGGACCGGGGGATCAGCCCCAGCATTTT. Its protein product is CASRGGPGDQPQHF.

This chain uses TRBV7-6 with TRBJ2-2; TRBD2 matches 7 bases. The CDR3 length is 15 residues. Trimming took 8 bases from V and 5 from J; bases not matched to a gene: 11. Germline CDR1 and CDR2: SGHVS and FNYEAQ. CDR3 sequence (DNA): TGTGCCAGCCGAATGGCGGGAGCAGAGACCGGGGAGCTGTTTTTT. This translates into CASRMAGAETGELFF.

The genes are TRBV6-5 and TRBJ2-5; D is uncertain. The V and J ends lost 8 bases and 5 bases respectively, with 12 bases between them. The CDR3 spans 12 residues. The germline V gene has CDR1 MNHEY and CDR2 SVGAGI. CDR3 sequence: CASAIAGETQYF. The CDR3, as DNA: TGTGCCAGCGCTATAGCTGGGGAGACCCAGTACTTC.